These 26 T cell receptor beta chains were sequenced from one sample in a study of blood T cell repertoires in COVID-19. Clones were sequenced by immunoSEQ multiplex PCR, and TCRdb holds only the in-frame ones, with some missing. The sample has about 240,000 clones; 81% are singletons. Sequencing was carried out using peripheral blood. Receptor source: a woman of 80 years or more with COVID-19, enrolled during active disease.

This chain links TRBV2 with TRBJ2-5, with 7 nucleotides matching TRBD2. CDR3 length: 13 amino acids. Germline V gene data show CDR1 as SNHLY and CDR2 as FYNNEI. Trimming took 6 bases from V and 3 from J; bases not matched to a gene: 4. The CDR3 region has the DNA TGTGCCAGCAGGGGCGGGGGAGAAGAGACCCAGTACTTC. The encoded protein is CASRGGGEETQYF.

This sequence joins TRBV29-1 and TRBJ2-7, with 8 nucleotides matching TRBD2. The trim removed 5 bases at V and 3 bases at J, leaving 9 bases unmatched. CDR3 length: 14 residues. CDR1 SQVTM and CDR2 ANQGSEA come from the germline V gene. Here the CDR3 reads CSVQLAAAGYEQYF. The CDR3 DNA is TGCAGCGTTCAACTAGCGGCAGCCGGCTACGAGCAGTACTTC.

The rearrangement uses TRBV5-4 and TRBJ2-7, with TRBD2 as a possible D gene (5 bases). V was shortened by 2 bases and J by 4 bases, with 7 bases between the two germline ends. The CDR3 is 12 residues long. The V gene's germline CDR1 is SGHNT and CDR2 YYREEE (reference sequence). DNA of the CDR3: TGTGCCAGCAGCTTCGGAGGATACGAGCAGTACTTC. This sequence encodes CASSFGGYEQYF.

J is TRBJ2-3 and V is TRBV6-5, with 7 bases matching TRBD1. Germline assignment: CDR1 MNHEY and CDR2 SVGAGI. This CDR3 spans 13 amino acids. Trimming cost V 7 bases and J 6 bases; bases outside gene matches: 7. CDR3 loop: CASKETGVDTQYF. For the CDR3, the DNA is TGTGCCAGCAAAGAAACAGGGGTTGATACGCAGTATTTT.

This clone was detected a few times. The rearrangement uses TRBV27 and TRBJ1-5; TRBD1 aligns across 9 bases. J gave up 5 bases and V 6 bases, and 8 bases lay outside the gene matches. The V gene's germline CDR1 is MNHEY and CDR2 SMNVEV (reference sequence). This CDR3 is built from 15 residues. CDR3 coding DNA: TGTGCCAGCAGGAGTCAGGGGACAGGGTATCAGCCCCAGCATTTT. This encodes CASRSQGTGYQPQHF.

J is TRBJ1-5 and V is TRBV3-1 (or the pseudogene TRBV3-2), with 8 bases matching TRBD1. J lost 7 bases, V lost 3 bases, and 5 bases had no gene match. The CDR3 is made up of 14 amino acids. Looked up from germline, CDR1 is LGHDT and CDR2 is YNNKEL (reference sequence). The CDR3 loop reads CASSHDRGKQPQHF. CDR3 DNA: TGTGCCAGCAGCCACGACAGGGGAAAACAGCCCCAGCATTTT.

The rearrangement links TRBV27 to TRBJ2-3, with 8 bases aligning to TRBD1. CDR3 length: 15 amino acids. Per germline, CDR1 MNHEY and CDR2 SMNVEV (reference sequence). After removal of 4 bases from V and 4 bases from J, the junction contained 7 bases not matched to a gene. CDR3 protein: CASSSGQGAADTQYF. The CDR3 DNA is TGTGCCAGCAGTTCCGGACAGGGTGCGGCAGATACGCAGTATTTT.

This chain connects TRBV4-3 to TRBJ2-2, with 9 bases identical to TRBD1. The CDR3 runs 15 residues. Trimming cost V 2 bases and J 4 bases; bases outside gene matches: 2. Germline V gives CDR1 LGHNA, CDR2 YSLEER. CDR3 in DNA: TGCGCCAGCAGCCAATGGACAGGGGTCACCGGGGAGCTGTTTTTT. Translating it yields CASSQWTGVTGELFF.

In its sample, this clone was seen once. This chain joins TRBV12-3 or TRBV12-4 and TRBJ2-7; D is undetermined. This CDR3 has 11 amino acids. Trimming took 3 bases from V and 6 from J, leaving 6 bases between them. The CDR3 nucleotides read TGTGCCAGCAGTTTGGAGTCCGAGCAGTACTTC. It yields the protein CASSLESEQYF.

The V call is TRBV6-6, the J call TRBJ1-3, with no clear D. The CDR3 extends over 15 amino acids. V lost 7 bases and J 1 base, leaving 14 bases between the germline ends. Per the germline V gene, CDR1 is MNHNY and CDR2 is SVGAGI (reference sequence). CDR3 DNA sequence: TGTGCCAGCACCCTAATGACACGTTCTGGAAACACCATATATTTT. Its translation is CASTLMTRSGNTIYF.

The V call is TRBV19, the J call TRBJ1-2, with TRBD1 matching over 7 bases. Looked up from germline, CDR1 is LNHDA and CDR2 is SQIVND (reference sequence). V shed 5 bases and J 10 bases; nucleotides not matched to a gene: 7. The CDR3 covers 12 residues. This chain's CDR3 is CASSGTTGYYTF. For the CDR3, the DNA is TGTGCCAGTAGTGGTACGACAGGGTACTACACCTTC.

The V gene is TRBV6-5, the J gene TRBJ1-5, with 7 bases matching TRBD1. Germline loops: CDR1 MNHEY, CDR2 SVGAGI. J lost 6 bases, V lost 10 bases, and 9 bases had no gene match. CDR3 length equals 13 residues. CDR3 DNA: TGTGCCACATTAGGGGGCGCGGGTCAGCCCCAGCATTTT. Translated: CATLGGAGQPQHF.

The rearrangement uses TRBV5-4 and TRBJ2-7, with 7 bases fitting TRBD1. Trimming at V came to 3 bases and at J to 5 bases, leaving 8 bases not matched to a gene. This CDR3 has 14 residues. Germline loops: CDR1 SGHNT, CDR2 YYREEE (reference sequence). CDR3 loop: CASSSRTGPNEQYF. CDR3 coding DNA: TGTGCCAGCAGCTCAAGGACAGGTCCCAACGAGCAGTACTTC.

The rearrangement uses TRBV19 and TRBJ2-2, with D possibly being TRBD2 (6 bases). This CDR3 comprises 14 residues. Germline V gene lookup returns CDR1 LNHDA and CDR2 SQIVND (reference sequence). Trimming removed 6 bases from V and 8 bases from J, with 16 bases in between. CDR3 coding DNA: TGTGCCAGTAGAATCGGGACTCGACTAGGGGAGCTGTTTTTT. It translates to CASRIGTRLGELFF.

The chain carries TRBV19 and TRBJ1-3; D unclear. The CDR3 runs 16 residues. V lost 5 bases and J lost 3, with 17 bases in between. CDR1 LNHDA and CDR2 SQIVND come from the germline V gene (reference sequence). CDR3 in amino acids: CASSPPSSVLGNTIYF. CDR3 bases: TGTGCCAGTAGTCCTCCTAGCAGCGTCCTTGGAAACACCATATATTTT.

The chain is built from TRBV6-1 and TRBJ1-4; possibly TRBD1 for D (5 bases). The CDR3 runs to 15 residues. Germline values: CDR1 MNHNS, CDR2 SASEGT. V shed 0 bases and J shed 11 bases, with 16 bases lying between them. The CDR3 DNA reads TGTGCCAGCAGTGAAGCGCGAGGGAACGGGGGGAAACTGTTTTTT. Protein product: CASSEARGNGGKLFF.

V gene TRBV5-1 combines with J gene TRBJ2-7, with D possibly TRBD2 on 6 matching bases. This CDR3 contains 15 residues. CDR1 is SGHRS, CDR2 YFSETQ, per germline. With 4 bases removed from V and 2 bases from J, the gap between germline ends came to 16 bases. The CDR3 loop reads CASSLGTSPTYEQYF. The CDR3 nucleotides read TGCGCCAGCAGCCTGGGGACTTCTCCAACCTACGAGCAGTACTTC.

The rearrangement links TRBV7-9 to TRBJ1-6; D remains unclear. Germline CDR1 SEHNR, CDR2 FQNEAQ (reference sequence). V was trimmed by 9 bases and J by 7 bases, leaving 10 bases between them. This CDR3 spans 12 amino acids. The CDR3 DNA is TGTGCCAGTTCCTACCCCAATTCACCCCTCCACTTT. Translated, it gives CASSYPNSPLHF.

The rearrangement uses TRBV19 and TRBJ1-5, with no clear D. Germline V CDR1 and CDR2: LNHDA, SQIVND (reference sequence). V was cut by 3 bases and J by 3 bases, with 12 bases left in between. This CDR3 contains 15 residues. The CDR3 spells CASSMEGSDNQPQHF. DNA for the CDR3: TGTGCCAGTAGTATGGAGGGATCAGACAATCAGCCCCAGCATTTT.

This chain connects TRBV24-1 to TRBJ2-5; 9 bases are shared with TRBD1. CDR1 is KGHDR, CDR2 SFDVKD, per germline. This CDR3 comprises 13 residues. V dropped 6 bases and J dropped 3; count of bases not matched to a gene: 1. Written as DNA, the CDR3 is TGTGCCACCAGTTGGGACAGGGAAGAGACCCAGTACTTC. Encoded protein: CATSWDREETQYF.

As concerns this clone: Distinct nucleotide sequences in the sample also encode this CDR3. This chain links TRBV2 with TRBJ1-2, with 7 bases matching TRBD1. Losses at the gene ends were 6 bases for V and 1 base for J; bases not matched to a gene: 2. Germline loops: CDR1 SNHLY, CDR2 FYNNEI. The CDR3 has 13 amino acids. The CDR3: CASRGQYNYGYTF. In nucleotides, the CDR3 is TGTGCCAGCAGGGGACAGTATAACTATGGCTACACCTTC.

V and J are TRBV3-1 (or the pseudogene TRBV3-2) and TRBJ2-2; a possible D gene is TRBD2 (6 bases). The CDR3 is 13 residues long. Germline CDR1 LGHDT, CDR2 YNNKEL (reference sequence). Trimming removed 5 bases at V and 6 bases at J, with 10 bases between. CDR3 nucleotide sequence: TGTGCCAGCAGCTCTCTAGCGTCCGGGGAGCTGTTTTTT. It encodes CASSSLASGELFF.

This clone has just one count. This rearrangement joins TRBV5-1 to TRBJ1-6; 7 bases are shared with TRBD1. V was pared by 5 bases and J by 5 bases, with 10 bases of the junction left unmatched. CDR1 is SGHRS and CDR2 is YFSETQ in the germline V gene. The CDR3 has 16 amino acids. CDR3 sequence reads: CASSPTGTANNSPLHF. The CDR3 coding sequence is TGCGCCAGCAGTCCTACAGGGACAGCTAATAATTCACCCCTCCACTTT.

The rearrangement uses TRBV18 and TRBJ2-2; 13 nucleotides match TRBD2. Unmatched junction bases numbered 6, after V lost 3 bases and J lost 5 bases. The germline CDR1 and CDR2 sequences are KGHSH and LQKENI. The CDR3 spans 17 residues. The CDR3: CASSPSGTSGATGELFF. The CDR3 nucleotides are TGTGCCAGCTCACCTTCGGGGACTAGCGGGGCTACCGGGGAGCTGTTTTTT.

This clone showed up just a few times. CDR3 DNA: TGTGCCAGTAGTATTATTAGCGGGGGATACAATGAGCAGTTCTTC. Residues: CASSIISGGYNEQFF. This chain uses TRBV19 with TRBJ2-1; 9 nucleotides line up with TRBD2. V dropped 3 bases and J dropped 4; count of bases not matched to a gene: 4. Germline V lookup: CDR1 LNHDA, CDR2 SQIVND (reference sequence). The CDR3 contains 15 residues.

This sequence joins TRBV30 and TRBJ1-6, with D possibly matching TRBD1 (6 bases). CDR3 length equals 15 residues. CDR1 GTSNPN and CDR2 SVGIG come from the germline V gene (reference sequence). Deletions cut 1 base from V and 6 bases from J, with 13 bases between. Here the CDR3 reads CAWSAHRVGNSPLHF. DNA of the CDR3: TGTGCCTGGAGTGCCCACAGGGTTGGTAATTCACCCCTCCACTTT.